What follows are 31 T cell receptor beta chains derived from one specimen sequenced in a study of T-cell memory formation after mild COVID-19. Each CDR3 protein gets one entry after TCRdb re-called the 5' RACE reads with MiXCR. The repertoire consists of 110,000 to 150,000 distinct CDR3 sequences, with 11% to 15% occurring once and the leading ten covering 25% to 30%. The source material was PBMCs or a T cell subset sorted from them (not recorded which). The source of these receptors is an adult woman who had mild COVID-19 (a few samples of this study predate the infection). Cell type and time point are not known.

This clonotype was seen a handful of times. The chain links TRBV12-3 or TRBV12-4 to TRBJ1-6; TRBD1 matches 10 bases. V lost 7 bases to trimming and J lost 16 bases; unmatched junction nucleotides: 10. The CDR3 runs 13 residues. For the CDR3, the DNA is TGTGCCAGCACCGTCGGACAGGGGGGAATACTCCACTTT. Protein: CASTVGQGGILHF.

This clonotype appeared many times. The chain is built from TRBV7-8 and TRBJ2-1; D remains ambiguous. This CDR3 has 13 amino acids. V lost 1 base to trimming and J lost 7 bases, with 8 bases between them. Germline V lookup: CDR1 SGHVS, CDR2 FQNEAQ. CDR3 residues: CASSLGGWNEQFF. CDR3 in DNA: TGTGCCAGCAGCTTAGGTGGGTGGAATGAGCAGTTCTTC.

The chain carries TRBV7-9 and TRBJ2-5; TRBD2 aligns across 9 bases. The V segment lost 3 bases and the J segment 3 bases; nucleotides outside the gene matches: 8. The CDR3 contains 16 residues. From germline, CDR1 is SEHNR and CDR2 FQNEAQ (reference sequence). CDR3 sequence (DNA): TGTGCCAGCAGCTTCGTAGGCGGGAGGGGGAAAGAGACCCAGTACTTC. It specifies CASSFVGGRGKETQYF.

This clonotype has more than one count but fewer than ten. V gene TRBV21-1 combines with J gene TRBJ2-7; no DNA check was done on the table's D call, TRBD2. TRBV21-1 is a recognized pseudogene. The CDR3 spans 16 residues. CDR3 amino acids: CASSKGPGGPSDEQYF. The CDR3 DNA reads TGTGCCAGCAGCAAAGGCCCGGGAGGGCCCTCTGACGAGCAGTACTTC.

In this sample, this clonotype turned up a few times. V and J are TRBV6-2 or TRBV6-3 and TRBJ2-7, with 8 bases matching TRBD1. CDR1 is MNHEY and CDR2 is SVGEGT in the germline V gene. The CDR3 sequence is 15 residues long. Germline trimming cut 7 bases from V and 0 bases from J; bases unmatched to any gene: 8. The CDR3 protein is CASTVDGTGSYEQYF. In nucleotides, the CDR3 is TGTGCCAGCACCGTAGATGGGACAGGCTCCTACGAGCAGTACTTC.

The CDR3, as DNA: TGTGCCACCAGCAGAGATTGGGGACTAGCGGGAACTAGCACAGATACGCAGTATTTT. Protein sequence: CATSRDWGLAGTSTDTQYF. The gene calls are TRBV15 and TRBJ2-3, with 13 nucleotides matching TRBD2. V lost 0 bases, J lost 0 bases, and 6 bases stayed unmatched. Germline CDR1 reads LNHNV; CDR2 reads YYDKDF (reference sequence). The CDR3 runs 19 residues.

The chain recombines TRBV4-1 with TRBJ2-1, with 11 bases that match TRBD2. The germline CDR1 and CDR2 sequences are MGHRA and YSYEKL. Trimming cost V 0 bases and J 4 bases; bases outside gene matches: 5. There are 17 residues in the CDR3. The CDR3 DNA sequence: TGCGCCAGCAGCCAAGATCCCGGGACTAGCGGATACAATGAGCAGTTCTTC. Translated, it gives CASSQDPGTSGYNEQFF.

The rearrangement uses TRBV24-1 and TRBJ2-1, with 7 positions matching TRBD1. Germline CDR1 and CDR2: KGHDR and SFDVKD. V lost 9 bases, J lost 4 bases, and 8 bases stayed unmatched. The CDR3 is made up of 14 amino acids. Here the CDR3 DNA reads TGTGCCACCCGACAGGGCCAGGCTTACAATGAGCAGTTCTTC. This gives the protein CATRQGQAYNEQFF.

This clonotype was detected a few times. This chain joins TRBV7-6 and TRBJ2-3, with D unclear. Trimming cost V 6 bases and J 1 base, with 5 bases left between them. This CDR3 spans 12 amino acids. Germline V lookup: CDR1 SGHVS, CDR2 FNYEAQ. The CDR3 region is CASRTGTDTQYF. For the CDR3, the DNA is TGTGCCAGCAGAACGGGCACAGATACGCAGTATTTT.

A few counts support this clonotype. J is TRBJ1-1 and V is TRBV7-2; D unclear. V was pared by 5 bases and J by 1 base, with 14 bases between. The CDR3 covers 15 residues. Germline V gene data show CDR1 as SGHTA and CDR2 as FQGNSA. The CDR3 protein is CASSPETKPNTEAFF. In DNA, the CDR3 is TGTGCCAGCAGCCCGGAGACAAAACCGAACACTGAAGCTTTCTTT.

This clonotype was recorded a few times. This chain uses TRBV10-2 with TRBJ2-7; D ambiguous. The germline V gene encodes CDR1 WSHSY and CDR2 SAAADI. Between the trimmed V and J ends, which lost 6 bases and 0 bases, there was a span of 9 bases. The CDR3 totals 13 residues. The CDR3 nucleotides are TGCGCCAGCAGGCCTGGGGACTCCTACGAGCAGTACTTC. Its protein is CASRPGDSYEQYF.

This clonotype was counted only a few times. The gene calls are TRBV7-9 and TRBJ2-1, with D possibly matching TRBD1 (6 bases). Germline V gene lookup returns CDR1 SEHNR and CDR2 FQNEAQ (reference sequence). This CDR3 region has 15 residues. Between the trimmed V and J ends, which lost 5 bases and 5 bases, there was a span of 16 bases. The CDR3 sequence is CASSARQAGDNEQFF. CDR3 DNA: TGTGCCAGCAGCGCTCGACAGGCCGGGGACAATGAGCAGTTCTTC.

The chain combines TRBV12-3 or TRBV12-4 with TRBJ1-5; 7 nucleotides align to TRBD1. The CDR3 covers 15 residues. J was trimmed by 3 bases and V by 6 bases; bases with no gene match: 8. The CDR3 region is CASRRQGEANQPQHF. The CDR3 coding sequence is TGTGCCAGCAGGAGACAGGGAGAAGCCAATCAGCCCCAGCATTTT.

The table lists this clonotype with a count of one. The CDR3 protein is CASSGVDSPQQYF. In DNA form, the CDR3 reads TGTGCCAGCAGCGGGGTGGACAGTCCTCAGCAGTATTTT. J is TRBJ2-3 and V is TRBV7-6; TRBD1 is a possible D gene (6 bases). Germline-derived CDR1 and CDR2 are SGHVS and FNYEAQ. The length of the CDR3 is 13 residues. V gave up 5 bases and J gave up 11 bases, with 17 bases separating them.

This rearrangement joins TRBV5-6 to TRBJ2-7; 9 nucleotides line up with TRBD1. The CDR3 totals 18 residues. The germline CDR1 and CDR2 sequences are SGHDT and YYEEEE. Losses at the gene ends were 1 base for V and 6 bases for J; bases not matched to a gene: 17. CDR3 DNA: TGTGCCAGCAGCTTGTCGTTGACGCCCGGGACAGGGCTAGCCGAGCAGTACTTC. Translation gives CASSLSLTPGTGLAEQYF.

This clonotype showed up just a few times. This chain uses TRBV10-3 with TRBJ1-1, with no clear D. The CDR3 loop spans 13 amino acids. Trimming stripped 2 bases from V and 1 base from J, with 5 bases between. Germline values: CDR1 ENHRY, CDR2 SYGVKD. The CDR3 reads CAISEVANTEAFF. The CDR3 bases are TGTGCCATCAGTGAGGTGGCGAACACTGAAGCTTTCTTT.

J is TRBJ1-5 and V is TRBV7-9; 10 nucleotides align to TRBD1. Trimming at V came to 4 bases and at J to 11 bases, leaving 8 bases not matched to a gene. The CDR3 loop spans 14 amino acids. Per the germline V gene, CDR1 is SEHNR and CDR2 is FQNEAQ (reference sequence). CDR3 coding DNA: TGTGCCAGCAGCTCAGACAGGGGGCGCGAGTCCCAGCATTTT. Amino acids: CASSSDRGRESQHF.

By sample fraction, this clonotype is large. The J gene is TRBJ1-6, the V gene TRBV5-6; 9 positions match TRBD1. The CDR3 has 16 residues. Looked up from germline, CDR1 is SGHDT and CDR2 is YYEEEE. The ends lost 6 bases at V and 9 bases at J; junction bases unmatched: 13. In DNA form, the CDR3 reads TGTGCCAGCAACTCCCGGACGGGGACAGGGTTTTCACCCCTCCACTTT. It is translated as CASNSRTGTGFSPLHF.

This clonotype was observed a handful of times. The chain has TRBV5-1 and TRBJ1-1; 8 bases map to TRBD1. V gave up 4 bases and J gave up 5 bases; unmatched junction bases: 7. This CDR3 region has 14 residues. Germline V gives CDR1 SGHRS, CDR2 YFSETQ. The CDR3 loop is CASSRGQGETEAFF. CDR3 coding DNA: TGCGCCAGCAGCCGCGGACAGGGAGAGACTGAAGCTTTCTTT.

There are a few counts of this clonotype. The J gene is TRBJ2-3, the V gene TRBV7-9; no firm D call. The CDR3 extends over 16 amino acids. In germline, CDR1 is SEHNR, CDR2 FQNEAQ (reference sequence). Trimming pared 5 bases from V and 3 bases from J, leaving 18 bases between. The CDR3 loop is CASSLISDVGTDTQYF. As DNA, the CDR3 is TGTGCCAGCAGCCTAATAAGTGACGTGGGTACAGATACGCAGTATTTT.

DNA of the CDR3: TGTGCCAGCAGCTCCTCGACTTACAATGAGCAGTTCTTC. Protein: CASSSSTYNEQFF. The chain combines TRBV9 with TRBJ2-1; no clear D. CDR1 and CDR2 from the germline V gene are SGDLS and YYNGEE. This CDR3 contains 13 residues. Trimming took off 4 bases at V and 4 bases at J, with 9 bases between the two ends.

V is TRBV20-1 and J is TRBJ1-6; 10 bases agree with TRBD1. Germline V gives CDR1 DFQATT, CDR2 SNEGSKA (reference sequence). V shed 6 bases, J shed 7 bases, and the junction held 15 bases outside the gene matches. The CDR3 totals 17 residues. The CDR3 sequence: CSASGQGILGRNSPLHF. CDR3 nucleotide sequence: TGCAGTGCATCGGGACAGGGGATTCTTGGAAGGAATTCACCCCTCCACTTT.

Only a few counts were recorded for this clonotype. V usage is TRBV30 and J usage is TRBJ2-7; D unresolved. CDR3 length: 13 amino acids. Germline V CDR1 and CDR2: GTSNPN, SVGIG (reference sequence). Trimming left V 7 bases short and J 0 bases short, with 13 bases between. The CDR3 nucleotides read TGTGCCTCGGCAGAGTTTAGCTCCTACGAGCAGTACTTC. Its protein product is CASAEFSSYEQYF. The entire variable domain, with the rest obtained from reference TRBV30 and TRBJ2-7, is as follows: SQTIHQWPATLVQPVGSPLSLECTVEGTSNPNLYWYRQAAGRGLQLLFYSVGIGQISSEVPQNLSASRPQDRQFILSSKKLLLSDSGFYLCASAEFSSYEQYFGPGTRLTVT.

This clonotype was recorded a few times. The gene calls are TRBV13 and TRBJ1-2; D unresolved. Germline CDR1 and CDR2: PRHDT and FYEKMQ (reference sequence). V lost 0 bases to trimming and J lost 0 bases, with 8 bases between them. The CDR3 contains 15 residues. The CDR3 coding sequence is TGTGCCAGCAGCTTAGGCCGCGTAGCTAACTATGGCTACACCTTC. Translation gives CASSLGRVANYGYTF.

This chain uses TRBV29-1 with TRBJ2-7; TRBD1 agrees at 7 bases. The CDR3 covers 13 residues. V trimming: 1 base; J trimming: 2 bases; junction bases outside the gene matches: 2. Germline V gene sequence: CDR1 SQVTM, CDR2 ANQGSEA. The DNA of the CDR3 is TGCAGCGTTGAAGGGACAGGACCCTACGAGCAGTACTTC. Translation gives CSVEGTGPYEQYF.

This clonotype was recorded a few times. The chain is built from TRBV7-9 and TRBJ2-1; D remains unclear. Germline V gives CDR1 SEHNR, CDR2 FQNEAQ (reference sequence). Trimming stripped 6 bases from V and 5 bases from J, with 20 bases between. The CDR3 has 16 amino acids. The CDR3 loop is CASSFGTLPGHNEQFF. CDR3 in DNA: TGTGCCAGCAGTTTTGGAACTCTTCCGGGCCACAATGAGCAGTTCTTC.

The chain recombines TRBV27 with TRBJ1-1; D gene ambiguous. The CDR3 contains 13 residues. Trimming removed 3 bases at V and 1 base at J, with 6 bases between. CDR1 is MNHEY, CDR2 SMNVEV, per germline (reference sequence). The DNA of the CDR3 is TGTGCCAGCAGTTTTGATTGGAACACTGAAGCTTTCTTT. Its protein is CASSFDWNTEAFF.

This clonotype has a handful of counts. The chain joins TRBV7-9 to TRBJ2-7; 10 bases fit TRBD1. V dropped 5 bases and J dropped 6; count of bases not matched to a gene: 4. The length of the CDR3 is 13 residues. CDR1 and CDR2 from the germline V gene are SEHNR and FQNEAQ (reference sequence). The CDR3 region is CASSHGTGVEQYF. CDR3 sequence (DNA): TGTGCCAGCAGCCACGGGACAGGGGTCGAGCAGTACTTC.

This sequence joins TRBV29-1 and TRBJ1-1, with D possibly matching TRBD1 (6 bases). Germline CDR1 reads SQVTM; CDR2 reads ANQGSEA. V lost 7 bases and J lost 5, with 17 bases in between. The CDR3 covers 13 residues. CDR3 bases: TGCAGCGCTAAGGGGGAGTCGGAAACTGAAGCTTTCTTT. The encoded protein is CSAKGESETEAFF.

This chain uses TRBV5-6 with TRBJ1-2, with TRBD1 identical over 8 bases. V was pared by 5 bases and J by 8 bases, with 11 bases of the junction left unmatched. There are 14 residues in the CDR3. From germline, CDR1 is SGHDT and CDR2 YYEEEE. In nucleotides, the CDR3 is TGTGCCAGCAGACCCGGACAGGGAATGAGAGGCTACACCTTC. This sequence encodes CASRPGQGMRGYTF.

This clonotype was seen repeatedly, ten times or more. The V call is TRBV29-1, the J call TRBJ2-1; D may be TRBD2 (6 bases). V gave up 4 bases and J gave up 0 bases, with 13 bases separating them. CDR3 size: 15 residues. Germline CDR1 and CDR2: SQVTM and ANQGSEA. The DNA of the CDR3 is TGCAGCGTTGCTGCGGGGCGGAGCTCCTACAATGAGCAGTTCTTC. Amino acid sequence: CSVAAGRSSYNEQFF.